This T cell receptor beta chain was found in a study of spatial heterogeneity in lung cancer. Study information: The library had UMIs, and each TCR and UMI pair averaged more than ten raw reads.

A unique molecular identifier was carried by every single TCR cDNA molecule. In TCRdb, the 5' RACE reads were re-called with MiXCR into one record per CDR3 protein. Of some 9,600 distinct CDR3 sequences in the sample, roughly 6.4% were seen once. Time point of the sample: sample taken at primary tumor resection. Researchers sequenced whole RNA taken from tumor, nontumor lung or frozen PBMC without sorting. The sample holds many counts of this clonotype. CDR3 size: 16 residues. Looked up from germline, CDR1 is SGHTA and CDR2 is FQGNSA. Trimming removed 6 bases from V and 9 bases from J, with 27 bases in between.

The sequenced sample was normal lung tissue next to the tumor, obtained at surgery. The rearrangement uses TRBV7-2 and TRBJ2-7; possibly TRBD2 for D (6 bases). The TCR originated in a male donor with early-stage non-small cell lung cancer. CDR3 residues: CASSPHLGGLPVAQYF. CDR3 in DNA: TGTGCCAGCAGTCCCCACCTCGGAGGGCTCCCTGTCGCGCAGTACTTC. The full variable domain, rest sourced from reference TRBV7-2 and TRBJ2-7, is GAGVSQSPSNKVTEKGKDVELRCDPISGHTALYWYRQSLGQGLEFLIYFQGNSAPDKSGLPSDRFSAERTGGSVSTLTIQRTQQEDSAVYLCASSPHLGGLPVAQYFGPGTRLTVT.